This TCR beta chain was identified during a study of OX40 agonist ivuxolimab in advanced cancers. This clone was seen a single time. CDR3 length: 18 amino acids. V was cut by 0 bases and J by 7 bases, with 22 bases left in between. Looked up from germline, CDR1 is ENHRY and CDR2 is SYGVKD. The assay was immunoSEQ multiplex PCR, and TCRdb's table has in-frame clones only and misses some. Of about 67,000 clones listed, roughly 85% were seen once; the top ten hold 2% to 2.5%. V is TRBV10-3 and J is TRBJ2-4; D could derive from TRBD1 or TRBD2 (5 bases each). The input for sequencing was CD4+ or CD8+ T cells sorted from blood, taken in a trial of the OX40 agonist ivuxolimab. This clonotype originated in an adult with an advanced solid tumor such as melanoma, head and neck, liver or kidney cancer. This chain's CDR3 is CAISESNGAGGPGNIQYF. The CDR3 DNA is TGTGCCATCAGTGAGTCGAACGGGGCTGGTGGGCCGGGGAACATTCAGTACTTC.